This T cell receptor beta chain was identified in a study of CD8 T cells in ankylosing spondylitis. Study-wide results and limits: Matched ankylosing spondylitis synovial fluid reportedly showed significant enrichment of disease-linked clones. Reactive arthritis synovial fluid and blood previously showed some of these motif variants. Seven to nine highly homologous variants made up a TCR beta motif that seemed to typify ankylosing spondylitis blood.

TCRdb re-derived calls from the 5' RACE reads in MiXCR, one entry per CDR3 protein. Among around 150,000 distinct CDR3 sequences, around a tenth were seen once, and the ten largest hold almost 30%. This CDR3 comprises 15 residues. Germline V gene data show CDR1 as MDHEN and CDR2 as SYDVKM. The junction had 11 bases not matched to a gene; V was cut back by 3 bases and J by 6 bases. A word on this clonotype: Its antigen remains unknown.

This sequence joins TRBV28 and TRBJ2-7; the match to TRBD1 covers 7 bases. The source of this sequence is a male donor with ankylosing spondylitis or in good health (not recorded which). The sequenced material came from blood, either unsorted or a sorted T cell fraction (not recorded which). In DNA form, the CDR3 reads TGTGCCAGCAGTTTGCCGACGACAGGGTACGGCGAGCAGTACTTC. Protein product: CASSLPTTGYGEQYF. The full variable domain, completed using reference TRBV28 and TRBJ2-7, is DVKVTQSSRYLVKRTGEKVFLECVQDMDHENMFWYRQDPGLGLRLIYFSYDVKMKEKGDIPEGYSVSREKKERFSLILESASTNQTSMYLCASSLPTTGYGEQYFGPGTRLTVT.